This T cell receptor beta chain was obtained from a study of blood T cell dynamics during melanoma immunotherapy. Overall study: Standard first-line treatment here was pembrolizumab or nivolumab plus ipilimumab in metastatic melanoma. Whole-study results and caveats: Unlike progressors, later disease-control patients had W3 repertoires gaining clonality or diversity.

Described time point: pre-treatment baseline. Apart from two fast progressors, RECIST 1.1 response was judged 12 weeks post-infusion. DNA loading was fixed at 350 to 450 ng for all bulk PBMC samples. The table came from immunoSEQ multiplex PCR; TCRdb's copy has only in-frame clones and leaves some out. The sample lists 8,500 to 10,000 clones; approximately 86% were seen once. In the case of this clone: Its antigen remains unknown.

CDR1 and CDR2 (germline): MDHEN, SYDVKM. The length of the CDR3 is 15 residues. The source was blood, collected from a patient treated with checkpoint blockade. The receptor's source is a human donor with melanoma. The chain couples TRBV28 to TRBJ1-5; 9 bases map to TRBD1. CDR3 in DNA: TGTGCAACCTCCTTTCGCACAGGGGGCGGTCAGCCCCAGCATTTT. Residues: CATSFRTGGGQPQHF.